This T cell receptor beta chain derives from a study of cytomegalovirus exposure and HLA in healthy donors. For the study at large: Earlier findings included some 120 million unique TCR beta sequences obtained from about 170 million T cells.

Regarding this clone: What it binds is not known.

The CDR3 extends over 15 amino acids. Trimming removed 10 bases from V and 6 bases from J; junction bases left unmatched: 13. Germline V lookup: CDR1 LNHDA, CDR2 SQIVND (reference sequence). The PCR was carried out with 60 Vbeta primers and 13 Jbeta primers. Here immunoSEQ multiplex PCR was the method, and the copy in TCRdb shows in-frame clones only, minus some. Seen here are 100,000 to 150,000 clones, around 66% observed once, and the top ten hold 6.5% to 9.5%. The study's findings and limits: Presence/absence analyses supposed approximately even sequencing depth among donors. The study designated over 150 TCR beta chains cytomegalovirus-associated. Within the data, a cluster of highly shared sequence variants was likely a sequencing artifact.

Sequencing was done on a sample of PBMCs. The source is a woman aged 40 to 50 in good health and CMV-seropositive. The chain combines TRBV19 with TRBJ2-1, with 9 bases matching TRBD2. CDR3 protein: CATKGGLAPVNEQFF. As DNA, the CDR3 is TGTGCCACAAAAGGTGGACTAGCGCCGGTCAATGAGCAGTTCTTC.